These 11 T cell receptor beta chains were sequenced from one sample in a study of cytomegalovirus exposure and HLA in healthy donors. The PCR ran on 60 Vbeta and 13 Jbeta primers. The table came from immunoSEQ multiplex PCR; TCRdb's copy has only in-frame clones and leaves some out. The repertoire holds under 200,000 clones, with approximately 77% as singletons. Material for sequencing was PBMCs. These receptors came from a male donor in good health and CMV-seropositive.

The chain carries TRBV1 and TRBJ2-7; the tabulated D call, TRBD2, remains unverified against the DNA. TRBV1 is described as a pseudogene. The length of the CDR3 is 12 residues. The CDR3, as DNA: TGCACCAGCAGCCAAGACCGCTACGAGCAGTACTTC. Translated, it gives CTSSQDRYEQYF.

The CDR3 loop is CASSLRHNEKLFF. The CDR3 DNA is TGTGCCAGCAGCTTGAGACATAATGAAAAACTGTTTTTT. The chain employs TRBV7-3 and TRBJ1-4; D is ambiguous. CDR3 length: 13 residues. Trimming stripped 3 bases from V and 4 bases from J, with 6 bases between. CDR1 SGHTA and CDR2 FQGTGA come from the germline V gene.

The chain combines TRBV6-5 with TRBJ1-3, with D possibly being TRBD1 (6 bases). Deletions cut 8 bases from V and 3 bases from J, with 11 bases between. This CDR3 is 13 amino acids long. Germline V gene sequence: CDR1 MNHEY, CDR2 SVGAGI. The CDR3 spells CASQDSGGNTIYF. CDR3 in DNA: TGTGCCAGCCAGGACAGCGGTGGAAACACCATATATTTT.

This clone has a handful of counts. This chain uses TRBV6-1 with TRBJ2-1, with 9 bases lining up with TRBD2. Germline V gives CDR1 MNHNS, CDR2 SASEGT. The CDR3 length is 15 residues. The V segment lost 3 bases and the J segment 8 bases; nucleotides outside the gene matches: 8. The CDR3 region has the DNA TGTGCCAGCAGTGATGGCCCAGCGGGGGGTCATGAGCAGTTCTTC. Translating gives CASSDGPAGGHEQFF.

This clone has more than one count but fewer than ten. The rearrangement links TRBV7-9 to TRBJ1-2; D possibly corresponds to TRBD1 (5 bases). Between the trimmed V and J ends, which lost 5 bases and 4 bases, there was a span of 14 bases. Per germline, CDR1 SEHNR and CDR2 FQNEAQ (reference sequence). CDR3 size: 14 residues. CDR3 in amino acids: CASSPGTGVYGYTF. CDR3 sequence (DNA): TGTGCCAGCAGCCCCGGGACGGGGGTCTATGGCTACACCTTC.

In this sample, this clone turned up a few times. The chain uses TRBV7-3 and TRBJ1-1; tentatively, D is TRBD1 (6 bases). The CDR3 has 13 residues. Germline lookup yields CDR1 SGHTA and CDR2 FQGTGA. The ends were cut back, 4 bases at V and 1 base at J, with 7 bases in the middle. The CDR3 reads CASSYRENTEAFF. In DNA, the CDR3 is TGTGCCAGCAGCTACAGGGAGAACACTGAAGCTTTCTTT.

CDR3 nucleotides: TGTGCCAGCTCCCGGGACAGTGGCAATCAGCCCCAGCATTTT. It yields the protein CASSRDSGNQPQHF. The rearrangement uses TRBV18 and TRBJ1-5; TRBD1 agrees at 7 bases. J lost 2 bases, V lost 6 bases, and 4 bases had no gene match. The germline CDR1 and CDR2 sequences are KGHSH and LQKENI. The length of the CDR3 is 14 residues.

In its sample, this clone was seen once. The V gene is TRBV5-1, the J gene TRBJ2-6, with 9 bases that match TRBD2. The junction had 7 bases not matched to a gene; V was cut back by 0 bases and J by 3 bases. This CDR3 is built from 18 residues. In germline, CDR1 is SGHRS, CDR2 YFSETQ. The CDR3, as DNA: TGCGCCAGCAGCTTGGATCTTAGCGGGGGAGGTGGGGCCAACGTCCTGACTTTC. Translated, it gives CASSLDLSGGGGANVLTF.

V is TRBV6-5 and J is TRBJ2-2; TRBD1 agrees at 8 bases. The CDR3 is 14 amino acids. Germline CDR1 reads MNHEY; CDR2 reads SVGAGI. V gave up 3 bases and J gave up 5 bases; unmatched junction bases: 2. CDR3 nucleotide sequence: TGTGCCAGCAGTTATACAGGGGGAACCGGGGAGCTGTTTTTT. Its translation: CASSYTGGTGELFF.

The chain couples TRBV29-1 to TRBJ2-1, with 13 positions matching TRBD2. CDR1 is SQVTM, CDR2 ANQGSEA, per germline. CDR3 size: 16 residues. The CDR3 loop reads CSGYGLAGVSYNEQFF. CDR3 DNA: TGCAGTGGCTACGGACTAGCGGGAGTATCCTACAATGAGCAGTTCTTC.

The J gene is TRBJ2-5, the V gene TRBV30; the match to TRBD2 covers 12 bases. Germline CDR1 is GTSNPN and CDR2 is SVGIG (reference sequence). This CDR3 has 15 amino acids. Trimming at V came to 1 base and at J to 5 bases, leaving 5 bases not matched to a gene. The CDR3 reads CAWSGGGLAGETQYF. Written as DNA, the CDR3 is TGTGCCTGGAGTGGGGGGGGACTAGCGGGTGAGACCCAGTACTTC.